This T cell receptor beta chain was retrieved from a study of untreated major depressive disorder. This clone was seen a handful of times. Germline CDR1 is MGHDK and CDR2 is SYGVNS. The V gene lost 5 bases and the J gene lost 0 bases, with 17 bases spanning the gap. This CDR3 comprises 18 residues. Only in-frame clones appear in the TCRdb table, and some are missing; sequencing was by immunoSEQ multiplex PCR. The sample has around 20,000 clones, 80% to 95% seen once. The V gene is TRBV25-1, the J gene TRBJ2-6; D possibly uses TRBD1 or TRBD2 (5 bases each). This clonotype was obtained from a man aged 25 to 40 in good health. Sequenced input: CD4+ T cells from PBMCs. The CDR3 spells CASSPLTAAYSGANVLTF. CDR3 sequence (DNA): TGTGCCAGCAGTCCCTTGACAGCGGCGTACTCTGGGGCCAACGTCCTGACTTTC.